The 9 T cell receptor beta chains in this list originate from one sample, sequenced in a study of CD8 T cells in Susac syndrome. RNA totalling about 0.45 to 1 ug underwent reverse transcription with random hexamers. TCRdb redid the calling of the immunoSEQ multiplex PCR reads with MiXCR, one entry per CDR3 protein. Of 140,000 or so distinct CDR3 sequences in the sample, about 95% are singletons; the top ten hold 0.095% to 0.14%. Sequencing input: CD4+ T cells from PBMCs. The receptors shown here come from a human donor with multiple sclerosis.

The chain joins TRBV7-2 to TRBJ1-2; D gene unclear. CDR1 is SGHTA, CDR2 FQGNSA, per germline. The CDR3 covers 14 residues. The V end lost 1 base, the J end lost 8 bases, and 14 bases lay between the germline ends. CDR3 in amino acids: CASSLEGLVKGYTF. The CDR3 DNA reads TGTGCCAGCAGCTTAGAGGGCTTAGTAAAGGGCTACACCTTC.

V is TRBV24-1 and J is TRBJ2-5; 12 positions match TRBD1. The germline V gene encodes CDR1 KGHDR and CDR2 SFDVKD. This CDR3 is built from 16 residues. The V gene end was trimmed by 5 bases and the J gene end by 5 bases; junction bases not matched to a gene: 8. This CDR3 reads CATSAGGTGGSETQYF. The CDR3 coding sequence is TGTGCCACCAGTGCCGGGGGGACAGGGGGCAGCGAGACCCAGTACTTC.

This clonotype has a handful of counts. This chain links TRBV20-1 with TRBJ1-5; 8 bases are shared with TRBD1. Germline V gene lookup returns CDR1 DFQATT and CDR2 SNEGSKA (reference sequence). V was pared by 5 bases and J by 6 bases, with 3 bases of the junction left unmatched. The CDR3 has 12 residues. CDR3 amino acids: CSAPTGGQPQHF. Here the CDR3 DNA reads TGCAGTGCTCCTACAGGGGGTCAGCCCCAGCATTTT.

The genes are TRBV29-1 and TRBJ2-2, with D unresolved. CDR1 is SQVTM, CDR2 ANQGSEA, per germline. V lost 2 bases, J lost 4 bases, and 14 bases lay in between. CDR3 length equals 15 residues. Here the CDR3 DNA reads TGCAGCGTTGAATTTTCGGGTATCGGCACCGGGGAGCTGTTTTTT. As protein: CSVEFSGIGTGELFF.

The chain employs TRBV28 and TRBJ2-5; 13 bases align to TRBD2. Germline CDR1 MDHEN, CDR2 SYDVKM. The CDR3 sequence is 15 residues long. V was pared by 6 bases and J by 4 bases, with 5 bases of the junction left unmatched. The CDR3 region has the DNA TGTGCCAGCAGCCCACTAGCGGGGGGGAGAGAGACCCAGTACTTC. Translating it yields CASSPLAGGRETQYF.

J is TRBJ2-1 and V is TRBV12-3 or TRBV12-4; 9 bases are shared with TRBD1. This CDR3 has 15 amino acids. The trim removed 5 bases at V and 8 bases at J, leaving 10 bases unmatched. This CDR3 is CASSPGQGKRDEQFF. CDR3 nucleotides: TGTGCCAGCAGTCCCGGACAGGGGAAGCGGGATGAGCAGTTCTTC.

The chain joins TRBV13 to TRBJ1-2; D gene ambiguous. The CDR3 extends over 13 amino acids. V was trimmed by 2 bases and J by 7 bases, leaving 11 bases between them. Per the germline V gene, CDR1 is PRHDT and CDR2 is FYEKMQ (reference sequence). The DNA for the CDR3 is TGTGCCAGCAGCTTACGGAGGTCGGGTGGCTACACCTTC. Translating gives CASSLRRSGGYTF.

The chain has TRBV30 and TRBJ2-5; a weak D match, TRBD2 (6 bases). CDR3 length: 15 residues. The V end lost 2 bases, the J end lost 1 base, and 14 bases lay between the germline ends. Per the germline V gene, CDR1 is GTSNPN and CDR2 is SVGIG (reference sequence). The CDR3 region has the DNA TGTGCCTGGAGTCGGTCCCTAGCGCCCCAAGAGACCCAGTACTTC. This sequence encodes CAWSRSLAPQETQYF.

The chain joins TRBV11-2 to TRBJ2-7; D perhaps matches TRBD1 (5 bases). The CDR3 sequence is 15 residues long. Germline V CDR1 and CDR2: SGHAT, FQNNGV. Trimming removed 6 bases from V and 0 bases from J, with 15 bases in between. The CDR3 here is CASSLRQTSSYEQYF. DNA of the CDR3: TGTGCCAGCAGTCTACGACAGACCTCCTCCTACGAGCAGTACTTC.